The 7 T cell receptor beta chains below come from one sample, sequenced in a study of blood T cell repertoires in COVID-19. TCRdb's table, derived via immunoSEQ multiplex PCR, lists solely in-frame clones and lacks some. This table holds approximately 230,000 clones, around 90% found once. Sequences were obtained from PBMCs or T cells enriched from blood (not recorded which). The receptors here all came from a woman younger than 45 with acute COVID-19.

The CDR3 loop reads CASSLYDRGLNSPLHF. In nucleotides, the CDR3 is TGCGCCAGCAGCTTGTACGACAGGGGGCTCAATTCACCCCTCCACTTT. The V and J genes are TRBV5-1 and TRBJ1-6; TRBD1 agrees at 10 bases. Trimming cost V 1 base and J 7 bases; bases outside gene matches: 5. This CDR3 spans 16 amino acids. The germline V gene encodes CDR1 SGHRS and CDR2 YFSETQ. Supplemented by reference TRBV5-1 and TRBJ1-6, the full variable domain reads KAGVTQTPRYLIKTRGQQVTLSCSPISGHRSVSWYQQTPGQGLQFLFEYFSETQRNKGNFPGRFSGRQFSNSRSEMNVSTLELGDSALYLCASSLYDRGLNSPLHFGNGTRLTVT.

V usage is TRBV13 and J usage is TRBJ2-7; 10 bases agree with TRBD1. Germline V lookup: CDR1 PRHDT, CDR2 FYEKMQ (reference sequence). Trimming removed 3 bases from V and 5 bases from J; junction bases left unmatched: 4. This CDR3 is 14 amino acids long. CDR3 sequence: CASSFLTGGNEQYF. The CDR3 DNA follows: TGTGCCAGCAGCTTTTTGACAGGGGGCAACGAGCAGTACTTC.

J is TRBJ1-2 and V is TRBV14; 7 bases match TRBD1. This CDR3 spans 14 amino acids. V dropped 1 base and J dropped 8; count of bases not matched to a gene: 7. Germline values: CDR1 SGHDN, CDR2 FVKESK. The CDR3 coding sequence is TGTGCCAGCAGCCAAGGAACAGGGGCCGTCGGCTACACCTTC. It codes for CASSQGTGAVGYTF.

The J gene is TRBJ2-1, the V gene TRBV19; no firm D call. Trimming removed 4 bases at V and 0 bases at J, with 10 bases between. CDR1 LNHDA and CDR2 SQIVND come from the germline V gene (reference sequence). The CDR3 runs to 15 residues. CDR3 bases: TGTGCCAGTAGTACTACCCCTAGCTCCTACAATGAGCAGTTCTTC. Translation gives CASSTTPSSYNEQFF.

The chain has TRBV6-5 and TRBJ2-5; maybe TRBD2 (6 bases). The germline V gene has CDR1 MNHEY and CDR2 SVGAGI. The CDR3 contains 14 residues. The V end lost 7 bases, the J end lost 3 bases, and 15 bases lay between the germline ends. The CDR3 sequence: CASTPTVAEETQYF. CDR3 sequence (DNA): TGTGCCAGCACCCCCACGGTAGCGGAAGAGACCCAGTACTTC.

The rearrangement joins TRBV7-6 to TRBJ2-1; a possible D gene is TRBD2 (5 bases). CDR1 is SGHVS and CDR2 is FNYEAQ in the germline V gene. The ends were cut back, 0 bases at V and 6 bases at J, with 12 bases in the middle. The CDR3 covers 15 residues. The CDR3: CASSLAFSEANEQFF. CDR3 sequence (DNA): TGTGCCAGCAGCTTAGCGTTCTCGGAGGCCAATGAGCAGTTCTTC. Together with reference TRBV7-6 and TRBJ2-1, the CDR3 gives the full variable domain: GAGVSQSPRYKVTKRGQDVALRCDPISGHVSLYWYRQALGQGPEFLTYFNYEAQQDKSGLPNDRFSAERPEGSISTLTIQRTEQRDSAMYRCASSLAFSEANEQFFGPGTRLTVL.

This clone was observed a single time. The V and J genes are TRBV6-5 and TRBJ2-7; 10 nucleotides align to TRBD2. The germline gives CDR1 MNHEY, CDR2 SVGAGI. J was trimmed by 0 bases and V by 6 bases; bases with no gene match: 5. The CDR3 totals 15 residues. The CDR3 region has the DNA TGTGCCAGCAGAAGAGGGACTAGCGACTCCTACGAGCAGTACTTC. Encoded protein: CASRRGTSDSYEQYF.